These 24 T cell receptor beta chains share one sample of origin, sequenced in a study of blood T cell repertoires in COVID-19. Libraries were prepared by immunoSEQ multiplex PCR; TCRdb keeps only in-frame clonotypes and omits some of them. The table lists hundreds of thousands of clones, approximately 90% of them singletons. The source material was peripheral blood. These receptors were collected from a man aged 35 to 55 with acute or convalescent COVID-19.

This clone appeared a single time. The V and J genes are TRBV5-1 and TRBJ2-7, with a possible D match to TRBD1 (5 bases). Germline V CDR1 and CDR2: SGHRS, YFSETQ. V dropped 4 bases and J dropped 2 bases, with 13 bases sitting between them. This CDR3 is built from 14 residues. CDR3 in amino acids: CASSESGHPYEQYF. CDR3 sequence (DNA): TGCGCCAGCAGCGAATCAGGGCACCCCTACGAGCAGTACTTC.

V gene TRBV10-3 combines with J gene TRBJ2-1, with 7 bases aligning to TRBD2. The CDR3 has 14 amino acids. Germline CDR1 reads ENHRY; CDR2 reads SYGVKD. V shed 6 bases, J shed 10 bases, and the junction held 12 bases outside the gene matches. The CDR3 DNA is TGTGCCATCAGCGAAGGACGGGGGGTGTGGGAGCAGTTCTTC. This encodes CAISEGRGVWEQFF.

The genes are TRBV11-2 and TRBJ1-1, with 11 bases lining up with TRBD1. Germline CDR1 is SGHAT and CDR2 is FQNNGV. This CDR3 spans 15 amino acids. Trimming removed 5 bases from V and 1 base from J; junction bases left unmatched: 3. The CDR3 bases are TGTGCCAGCAGCCCGGGGACAGGGGGGAACACTGAAGCTTTCTTT. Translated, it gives CASSPGTGGNTEAFF.

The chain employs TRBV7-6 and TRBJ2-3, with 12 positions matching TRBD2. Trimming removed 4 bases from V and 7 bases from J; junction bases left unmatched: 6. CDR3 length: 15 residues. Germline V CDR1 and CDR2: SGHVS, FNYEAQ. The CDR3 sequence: CASSSTTSGGHTQYF. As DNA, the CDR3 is TGTGCCAGCAGCTCGACGACTAGCGGGGGACATACGCAGTATTTT. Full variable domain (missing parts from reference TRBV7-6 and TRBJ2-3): GAGVSQSPRYKVTKRGQDVALRCDPISGHVSLYWYRQALGQGPEFLTYFNYEAQQDKSGLPNDRFSAERPEGSISTLTIQRTEQRDSAMYRCASSSTTSGGHTQYFGPGTRLTVL.

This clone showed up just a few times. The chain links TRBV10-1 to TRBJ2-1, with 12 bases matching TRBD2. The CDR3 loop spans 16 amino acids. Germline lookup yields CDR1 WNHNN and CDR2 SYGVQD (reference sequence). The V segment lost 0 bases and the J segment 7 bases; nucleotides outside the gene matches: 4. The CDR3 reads CASSESLAGGLNEQFF. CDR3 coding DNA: TGCGCCAGCAGTGAGTCTCTAGCGGGGGGGCTTAATGAGCAGTTCTTC.

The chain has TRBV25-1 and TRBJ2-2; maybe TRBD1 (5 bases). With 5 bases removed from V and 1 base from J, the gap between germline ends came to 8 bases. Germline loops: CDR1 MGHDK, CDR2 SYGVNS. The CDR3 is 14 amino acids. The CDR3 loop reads CASSLTVNTGELFF. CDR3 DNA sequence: TGTGCCAGCAGTTTGACAGTGAACACCGGGGAGCTGTTTTTT. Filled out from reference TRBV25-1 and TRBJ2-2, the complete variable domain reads EADIYQTPRYLVIGTGKKITLECSQTMGHDKMYWYQQDPGMELHLIHYSYGVNSTEKGDLSSESTVSRIRTEHFPLTLESARPSHTSQYLCASSLTVNTGELFFGEGSRLTVL.

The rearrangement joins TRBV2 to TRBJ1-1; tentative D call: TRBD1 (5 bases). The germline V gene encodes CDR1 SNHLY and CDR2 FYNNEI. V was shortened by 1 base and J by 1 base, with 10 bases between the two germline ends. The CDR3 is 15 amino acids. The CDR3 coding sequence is TGTGCCAGCAGTGAAGTCCGGACACCGAACACTGAAGCTTTCTTT. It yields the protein CASSEVRTPNTEAFF.

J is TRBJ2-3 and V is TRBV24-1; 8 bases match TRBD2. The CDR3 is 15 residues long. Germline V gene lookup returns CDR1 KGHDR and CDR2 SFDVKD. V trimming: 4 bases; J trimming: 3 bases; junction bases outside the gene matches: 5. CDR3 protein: CATSERGGVTDTQYF. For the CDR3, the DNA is TGTGCCACCAGTGAACGGGGGGGCGTAACAGATACGCAGTATTTT.

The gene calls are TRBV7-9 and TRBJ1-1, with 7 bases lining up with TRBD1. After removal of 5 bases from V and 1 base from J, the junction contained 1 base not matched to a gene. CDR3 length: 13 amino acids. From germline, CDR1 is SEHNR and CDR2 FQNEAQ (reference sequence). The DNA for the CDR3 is TGTGCCAGCAGCCGGACAGGGAACACTGAAGCTTTCTTT. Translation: CASSRTGNTEAFF.

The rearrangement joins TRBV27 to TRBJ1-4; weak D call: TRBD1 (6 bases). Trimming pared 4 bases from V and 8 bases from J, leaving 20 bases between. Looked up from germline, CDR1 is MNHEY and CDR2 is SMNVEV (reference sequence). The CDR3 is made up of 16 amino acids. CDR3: CASSSYSAGVDEKLFF. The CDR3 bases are TGTGCCAGCAGTTCTTACTCCGCAGGGGTGGACGAAAAACTGTTTTTT. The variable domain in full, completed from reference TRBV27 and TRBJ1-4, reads EAQVTQNPRYLITVTGKKLTVTCSQNMNHEYMSWYRQDPGLGLRQIYYSMNVEVTDKGDVPEGYKVSRKEKRNFPLILESPSPNQTSLYFCASSSYSAGVDEKLFFGSGTQLSVL.

CDR3 residues: CASSPPDRGLRYEQYF. CDR3 bases: TGCGCCAGCAGCCCCCCGGACAGGGGGCTTAGGTACGAGCAGTACTTC. This sequence joins TRBV5-1 and TRBJ2-7, with 11 bases matching TRBD1. Germline trimming cut 4 bases from V and 4 bases from J; bases unmatched to any gene: 10. Germline-derived CDR1 and CDR2 are SGHRS and YFSETQ. This CDR3 contains 16 residues.

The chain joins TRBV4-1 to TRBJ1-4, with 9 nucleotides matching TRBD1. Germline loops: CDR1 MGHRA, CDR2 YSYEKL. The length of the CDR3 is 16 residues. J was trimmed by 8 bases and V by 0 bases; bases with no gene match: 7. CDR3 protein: CASSQEMGQGGEKLFF. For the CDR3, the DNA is TGCGCCAGCAGCCAAGAAATGGGACAGGGAGGAGAAAAACTGTTTTTT.

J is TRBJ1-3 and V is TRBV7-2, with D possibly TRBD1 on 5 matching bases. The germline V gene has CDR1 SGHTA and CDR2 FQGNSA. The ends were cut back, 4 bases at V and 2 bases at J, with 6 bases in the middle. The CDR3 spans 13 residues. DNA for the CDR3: TGTGCCAGCAGCTCAGGGCCTGGAAACACCATATATTTT. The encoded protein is CASSSGPGNTIYF. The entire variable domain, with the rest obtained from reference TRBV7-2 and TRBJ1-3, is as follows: GAGVSQSPSNKVTEKGKDVELRCDPISGHTALYWYRQSLGQGLEFLIYFQGNSAPDKSGLPSDRFSAERTGGSVSTLTIQRTQQEDSAVYLCASSSGPGNTIYFGEGSWLTVV.

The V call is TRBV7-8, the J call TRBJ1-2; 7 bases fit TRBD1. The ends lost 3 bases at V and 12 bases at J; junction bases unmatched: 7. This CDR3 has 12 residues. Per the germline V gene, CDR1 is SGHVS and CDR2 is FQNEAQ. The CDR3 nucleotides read TGTGCCAGCAGCTTTGACAGGGTGGCAGACACCTTC. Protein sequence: CASSFDRVADTF.

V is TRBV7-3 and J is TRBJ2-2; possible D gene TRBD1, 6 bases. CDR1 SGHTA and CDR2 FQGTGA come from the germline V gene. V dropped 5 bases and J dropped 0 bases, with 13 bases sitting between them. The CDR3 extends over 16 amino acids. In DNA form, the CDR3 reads TGTGCCAGCAGCCGAGGTGGGACAACGAACACCGGGGAGCTGTTTTTT. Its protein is CASSRGGTTNTGELFF. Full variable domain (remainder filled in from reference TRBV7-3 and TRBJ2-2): GAGVSQTPSNKVTEKGKYVELRCDPISGHTALYWYRQSLGQGPEFLIYFQGTGAADDSGLPNDRFFAVRPEGSVSTLKIQRTERGDSAVYLCASSRGGTTNTGELFFGEGSRLTVL.

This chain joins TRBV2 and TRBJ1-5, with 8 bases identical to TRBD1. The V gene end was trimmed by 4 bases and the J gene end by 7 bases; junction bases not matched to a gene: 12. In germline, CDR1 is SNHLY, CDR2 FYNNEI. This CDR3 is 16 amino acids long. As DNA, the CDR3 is TGTGCCAGCAGTGGCGGGTCAGGGGGCTTTGGGCAGCCCCAGCATTTT. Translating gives CASSGGSGGFGQPQHF. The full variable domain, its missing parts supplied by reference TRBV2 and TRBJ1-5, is EPEVTQTPSHQVTQMGQEVILRCVPISNHLYFYWYRQILGQKVEFLVSFYNNEISEKSEIFDDQFSVERPDGSNFTLKIRSTKLEDSAMYFCASSGGSGGFGQPQHFGDGTRLSIL.

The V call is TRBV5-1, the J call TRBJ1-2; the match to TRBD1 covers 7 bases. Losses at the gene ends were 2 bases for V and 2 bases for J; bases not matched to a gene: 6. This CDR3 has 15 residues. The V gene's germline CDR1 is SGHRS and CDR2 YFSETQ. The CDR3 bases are TGCGCCAGCAGCTTCCCCGGGACAGAGAACTATGGCTACACCTTC. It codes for CASSFPGTENYGYTF.

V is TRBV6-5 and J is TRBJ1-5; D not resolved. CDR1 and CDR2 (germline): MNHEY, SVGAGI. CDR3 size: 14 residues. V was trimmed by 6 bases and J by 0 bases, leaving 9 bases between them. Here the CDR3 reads CASSLGLSNQPQHF. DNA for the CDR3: TGTGCCAGCAGCCTCGGACTTAGCAATCAGCCCCAGCATTTT.

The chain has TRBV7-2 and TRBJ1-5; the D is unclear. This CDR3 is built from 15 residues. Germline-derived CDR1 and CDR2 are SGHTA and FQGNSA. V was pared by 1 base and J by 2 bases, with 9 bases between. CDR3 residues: CASSLGAQGNQPQHF. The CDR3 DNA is TGTGCCAGCAGCTTAGGGGCGCAGGGCAATCAGCCCCAGCATTTT.

CDR3 DNA sequence: TGTGCCAGCAGTGGGGGTCCTACAGGGGGCTCTGGAAACACCATATATTTT. Translating it yields CASSGGPTGGSGNTIYF. The V call is TRBV6-1, the J call TRBJ1-3, with 8 bases aligning to TRBD1. After removal of 4 bases from V and 0 bases from J, the junction contained 8 bases not matched to a gene. The CDR3 spans 17 residues. CDR1 and CDR2 from the germline V gene are MNHNS and SASEGT.

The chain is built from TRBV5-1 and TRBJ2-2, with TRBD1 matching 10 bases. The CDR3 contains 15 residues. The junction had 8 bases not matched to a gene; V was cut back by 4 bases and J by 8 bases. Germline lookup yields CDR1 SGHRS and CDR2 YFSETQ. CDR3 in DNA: TGCGCCAGCAGCCACCGACAGGGGGCAGGAGGGGAGCTGTTTTTT. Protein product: CASSHRQGAGGELFF.

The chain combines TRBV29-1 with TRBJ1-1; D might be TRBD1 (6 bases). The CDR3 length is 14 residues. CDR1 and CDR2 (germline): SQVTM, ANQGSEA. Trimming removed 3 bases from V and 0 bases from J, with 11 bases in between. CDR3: CSVEVGGMNTEAFF. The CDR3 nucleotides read TGCAGCGTTGAGGTAGGGGGAATGAACACTGAAGCTTTCTTT.

The CDR3 DNA is TGTGCCAGCAGCTTAGGCGACAGGGGAGGCCTGACTTTC. Protein sequence: CASSLGDRGGLTF. The V and J genes are TRBV7-9 and TRBJ2-6, with 8 bases that match TRBD1. The germline CDR1 and CDR2 sequences are SEHNR and FQNEAQ (reference sequence). V trimming: 1 base; J trimming: 15 bases; junction bases outside the gene matches: 5. This CDR3 contains 13 residues.

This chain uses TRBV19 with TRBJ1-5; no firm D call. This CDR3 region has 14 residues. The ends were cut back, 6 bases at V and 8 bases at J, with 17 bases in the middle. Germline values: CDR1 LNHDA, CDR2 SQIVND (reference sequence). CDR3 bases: TGTGCCAGTAGCGCTTACGGGGAAAATAAGCCCCAGCATTTT. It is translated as CASSAYGENKPQHF.